This T cell receptor (beta chain) was identified during a study of T-cell memory formation after mild COVID-19. Study outcomes and limitations: There was a balanced CD4/CD8 profile in clones contracting day 15 to 85, and later expanders leaned CD4+. Prior to infection, memory already included some responding clones, suggesting cross-reactive memory joined. CM and EM subsets held most contracting CD4+ clones; EMRA held CD8+ ones.

Trimming left V 4 bases short and J 11 bases short, with 17 bases between. The CDR3 extends over 13 amino acids. Germline CDR1 is MNHEY and CDR2 is SMNVEV (reference sequence). This clonotype came up a few times. The target antigen is unknown. TCR alpha and TCR beta cDNA libraries with sample barcodes and UMIs came from 5'RACE using constant-segment primers. Each CDR3 protein gets one entry after TCRdb re-called the 5' RACE reads with MiXCR. The sample carries 150,000 to 200,000 distinct CDR3 sequences, approximately 10% recorded once. Source material: PBMCs or a T cell subset sorted from them (not recorded which). The clonotype comes from a young man who had mild COVID-19 (a few samples of this study predate the infection). Cell type and time point are not known. J is TRBJ1-1 and V is TRBV27; the D is unclear. CDR3 sequence reads: CASSSHSRGNAFF. In DNA form, the CDR3 reads TGTGCCAGCAGTTCCCACAGCCGAGGGAATGCTTTCTTT.